This is a list of T cell receptor beta chains from one sample in a study of cytomegalovirus exposure and HLA in healthy donors. Produced via immunoSEQ multiplex PCR; TCRdb's table is partial and in-frame only. The profile covers 150,000 to 200,000 clones, with 60% to 80% appearing a single time and roughly 10% taken by the ten largest. The sequenced sample consisted of PBMCs. Every receptor here comes from a man in his late teens or twenties in good health and CMV-seropositive. The CDR3 runs from the conserved cysteine through the conserved F or W. D genes are given only for firm matches.

CAISFFDRGAYEQYF,15,TRBJ2-7,TRBD1,TRBV10-3
CASSLGQGTTEAFF,14,TRBJ1-1,TRBD1,TRBV6-5
CASSATGTGGGYTF,14,TRBJ1-2,TRBD1,TRBV19
CASRRQIFSTDTQYF,15,TRBJ2-3,.,TRBV7-8
CASSQDSRGYSNQPQHF,17,TRBJ1-5,.,TRBV4-1
CASSRPGTDTQYF,13,TRBJ2-3,.,TRBV18
CASSPSAKSSYEQYF,15,TRBJ2-7,.,TRBV13
CASSLGAQDFEKLFF,15,TRBJ1-4,.,TRBV5-4
CASSRDSGTEAFF,13,TRBJ1-1,TRBD1,TRBV5-6
CASSLERSRRNEKLFF,16,TRBJ1-4,.,TRBV7-3
CASSNTPGQRINTEAFF,17,TRBJ1-1,TRBD1,TRBV9
CASSLGWGANEKLFF,15,TRBJ1-4,.,TRBV7-6
CASSSGQANFNTEAFF,16,TRBJ1-1,TRBD1,TRBV5-1
CASSLAGGEDTQYF,14,TRBJ2-3,TRBD2,TRBV11-2
CASSLTGTGQFSSYNEQFF,19,TRBJ2-1,TRBD1,TRBV5-1
CAWRPGTGNTEAFF,14,TRBJ1-1,.,TRBV30
CASSPTSVGEKLFF,14,TRBJ1-4,.,TRBV7-2
CSTQGSYGYTF,11,TRBJ1-2,.,TRBV29-1
CACDGGQTYGYTF,13,TRBJ1-2,.,TRBV30
CASSLVREGSGANVLTF,17,TRBJ2-6,.,TRBV5-6
CASRSPNNEQFF,12,TRBJ2-1,.,TRBV6-6
CAWSNSGSGPGNTIYF,16,TRBJ1-3,.,TRBV30
CASSATGGSYNSPLHF,16,TRBJ1-6,TRBD1,TRBV7-8
CASSSRPTGAGNTIYF,16,TRBJ1-3,TRBD1,TRBV7-6
CASTEYRLSSYNEQFF,16,TRBJ2-1,.,TRBV9
CASSLAESHSNQPQHF,16,TRBJ1-5,.,TRBV7-8
CASSLQVTDTQYF,13,TRBJ2-3,.,TRBV4-3
CSIEVVLGYTF,11,TRBJ1-2,.,TRBV29-1
CASSYGRGFYGYTF,14,TRBJ1-2,.,TRBV27
CASSPGGSTYEQYF,14,TRBJ2-7,TRBD1,TRBV13
CASSLSLAATYEQYF,15,TRBJ2-7,TRBD2,TRBV27
CASSLERSGSAFQETQYF,18,TRBJ2-5,.,TRBV5-6
CASSGSGGHLAKNIQYF,17,TRBJ2-4,TRBD2,TRBV5-4
CSVGSAGTEAFF,12,TRBJ1-1,.,TRBV29-1
CASSQNGDYNEQFF,14,TRBJ2-1,.,TRBV7-2
CASSREVEKLFF,12,TRBJ1-4,.,TRBV18
CASSPSGGVRYNEQFF,16,TRBJ2-1,.,TRBV18
CSSKLDMNTEAFF,13,TRBJ1-1,.,TRBV7-9
CATSRSTIRGMKGNQPQHF,19,TRBJ1-5,.,TRBV15
CASSPRLGANVLTF,14,TRBJ2-6,.,TRBV7-2
CASSLARGDTQYF,13,TRBJ2-3,.,TRBV6-6
CASSAPRRGGGYTF,14,TRBJ1-2,.,TRBV9
CATLPGAGGPYEQYF,15,TRBJ2-7,TRBD1,TRBV6-5
CASSPATSGYVYEQYF,16,TRBJ2-7,TRBD2,TRBV7-9
CASSLLFDQKTADF,14,TRBJ1-2,.,TRBV11-1
CASTNGANGLTF,12,TRBJ2-6,.,TRBV9
CASSPRFAGQGAYEQYF,17,TRBJ2-7,TRBD1,TRBV18
CAISETYNQPQHF,13,TRBJ1-5,.,TRBV10-3
CASSSNRVSGNTIYF,15,TRBJ1-3,.,TRBV7-8
CASSEGVNLNQPQHF,15,TRBJ1-5,.,TRBV19
CASSGTGGPNEQFF,14,TRBJ2-1,TRBD1,TRBV9
CASSAIDRVGGNTIYF,16,TRBJ1-3,TRBD1,TRBV9
CASSQSSGGAYSYNEQFF,18,TRBJ2-1,TRBD2,TRBV14
CSVGLRTTQETQYF,14,TRBJ2-5,.,TRBV29-1
CAISERQDYGYTF,13,TRBJ1-2,.,TRBV10-3
CASKGDRGVNEQFF,14,TRBJ2-1,TRBD1,TRBV6-1
CASSAESGGREQFF,14,TRBJ2-1,TRBD2,TRBV5-1
CASSPRVRWGLTGELFF,17,TRBJ2-2,.,TRBV11-2
CSVDQIGLAGVDEQFF,16,TRBJ2-1,TRBD2,TRBV29-1